The next 5 T cell receptor beta chains were all read from a single sample in a study of blood T cell repertoires in COVID-19. The data were produced by immunoSEQ multiplex PCR, yet TCRdb's version contains in-frame clones alone and is incomplete. The sample has over 250,000 clones, more than 90% seen once. Input material: PBMCs or T cells enriched from blood (not recorded which). The receptors shown here come from a man in his sixties who had recovered from COVID-19.

The chain uses TRBV28 and TRBJ2-2, with 7 positions matching TRBD1. Germline assignment: CDR1 MDHEN and CDR2 SYDVKM. The CDR3 sequence is 17 residues long. With 3 bases clipped from V and 6 bases from J, the junction kept 13 bases outside the gene matches. The CDR3 reads CASSFDWQGVLAGELFF. The CDR3 region has the DNA TGTGCCAGCAGTTTTGATTGGCAGGGGGTTCTCGCCGGGGAGCTGTTTTTT.

The CDR3 sequence is CASSQGPDQPQHF. CDR3 DNA sequence: TGCGCCAGCAGCCAGGGGCCCGATCAGCCCCAGCATTTT. V is TRBV5-1 and J is TRBJ1-5; D might be TRBD1 (6 bases). The V end was cut by 4 bases, the J end by 5 bases, with 10 bases between. The CDR3 sequence is 13 residues long. Germline CDR1 and CDR2: SGHRS and YFSETQ.

This clone was counted at least ten times. The chain joins TRBV6-1 to TRBJ2-7, with 9 nucleotides matching TRBD2. Germline V gene lookup returns CDR1 MNHNS and CDR2 SASEGT. The CDR3 covers 16 residues. The trim removed 4 bases at V and 6 bases at J, leaving 13 bases unmatched. CDR3 loop: CASSVVAGDPTREQYF. The CDR3 DNA reads TGTGCCAGCAGTGTGGTAGCGGGGGACCCGACGCGCGAGCAGTACTTC.

V usage is TRBV5-1 and J usage is TRBJ2-7; 10 bases are shared with TRBD1. CDR3 length: 16 residues. Germline V lookup: CDR1 SGHRS, CDR2 YFSETQ. Germline trimming cut 4 bases from V and 3 bases from J; bases unmatched to any gene: 10. CDR3 sequence: CASSLAGTGAGYEQYF. In nucleotides, the CDR3 is TGCGCCAGCAGCCTCGCAGGGACAGGGGCCGGCTACGAGCAGTACTTC.

This clone occurred a few times. The chain couples TRBV7-9 to TRBJ2-7, with 9 bases identical to TRBD1. With V trimmed by 1 base and J by 13 bases, 5 bases remained unmatched. The germline CDR1 and CDR2 sequences are SEHNR and FQNEAQ (reference sequence). The CDR3 has 12 residues. The DNA of the CDR3 is TGTGCCAGCAGCTTAGAACAGGGGGCCCCCTACTTC. As protein: CASSLEQGAPYF.